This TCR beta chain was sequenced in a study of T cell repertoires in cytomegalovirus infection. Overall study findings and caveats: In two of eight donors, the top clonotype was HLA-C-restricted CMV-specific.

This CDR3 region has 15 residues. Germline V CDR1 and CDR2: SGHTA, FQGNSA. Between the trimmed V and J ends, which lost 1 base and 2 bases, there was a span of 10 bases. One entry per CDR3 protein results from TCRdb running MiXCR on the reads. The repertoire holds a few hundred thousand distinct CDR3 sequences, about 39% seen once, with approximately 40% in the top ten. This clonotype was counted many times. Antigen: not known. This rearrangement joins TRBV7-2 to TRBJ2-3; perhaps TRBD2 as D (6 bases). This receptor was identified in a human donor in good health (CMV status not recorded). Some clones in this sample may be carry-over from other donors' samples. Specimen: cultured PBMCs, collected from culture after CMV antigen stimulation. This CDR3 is CASSLDGGNTDTQYF. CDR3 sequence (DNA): TGTGCCAGCAGCTTAGATGGCGGGAACACAGATACGCAGTATTTT.